These 9 T cell receptor beta chains originate from one sample sequenced in a study of CD8+ T cells in alopecia areata (dated by TCRdb to the late 2010s). The library was generated by the immunoSEQ multiplex PCR assay. For TCR sequencing, RNA was extracted from every sample and reverse transcribed into cDNA to serve as template. TCRdb carries this immuneACCESS record with in-frame sequences only. Its versions omit some clonotypes, under half of them owing to an unresolved V gene in the studies checked, with the rest unexplained. This sample holds under 350,000 clones; 55% to 70% were observed only once. The top ten clonotypes cover about 1.7% of the sample. Read against the paper, the sample's time point label means: around 26 weeks on oral tofacitinib. The meaning of the sample's treatment or condition label: oral pan-JAK inhibitor, 5-10 mg twice daily. Source: CD4+ T cells sorted from blood, taken at week 24, from a patient treated with tofacitinib. The receptors shown here come from a human donor with alopecia areata.

V is TRBV30 and J is TRBJ2-4; 8 nucleotides line up with TRBD1. The junction had 0 bases not matched to a gene; V was cut back by 5 bases and J by 6 bases. Germline CDR1 is GTSNPN and CDR2 is SVGIG (reference sequence). The CDR3 loop spans 11 amino acids. The CDR3 nucleotides read TGTGCCTGGGGACAGGGAAACATTCAGTACTTC. Translated, it gives CAWGQGNIQYF.

The chain carries TRBV7-2 and TRBJ2-5; D is undetermined. Trimming shortened V by 0 bases and J by 6 bases, and 5 bases separated the two germline ends. Germline V gene sequence: CDR1 SGHTA, CDR2 FQGNSA. CDR3 length: 12 residues. The CDR3 sequence: CASSLALKTQYF. In DNA, the CDR3 is TGTGCCAGCAGCTTAGCCCTGAAGACCCAGTACTTC.

The chain recombines TRBV29-1 with TRBJ2-6, with D tentatively TRBD2 (5 bases). Trimming took 4 bases from V and 2 from J, leaving 6 bases between them. The germline V gene encodes CDR1 SQVTM and CDR2 ANQGSEA. CDR3 size: 13 residues. CDR3 coding DNA: TGCAGCGTTGTCGGGGCTGGGGCCAACGTCCTGACTTTC. It encodes CSVVGAGANVLTF.

CDR3 amino acids: CAWWDSNEQYF. As DNA, the CDR3 is TGTGCCTGGTGGGACAGTAACGAGCAGTACTTC. The chain has TRBV30 and TRBJ2-7, with 7 bases lining up with TRBD1. The CDR3 covers 11 residues. Trimming removed 5 bases from V and 5 bases from J; junction bases left unmatched: 3. Per germline, CDR1 GTSNPN and CDR2 SVGIG (reference sequence).

V and J are TRBV19 and TRBJ1-1; 7 bases are shared with TRBD1. V shed 5 bases and J 8 bases; nucleotides not matched to a gene: 17. This CDR3 comprises 16 residues. CDR1 is LNHDA, CDR2 SQIVND, per germline (reference sequence). The CDR3 spells CASSPQRGQRTLEAFF. The CDR3 DNA follows: TGTGCCAGTAGTCCTCAACGGGGACAGCGGACCCTCGAAGCTTTCTTT.

The chain joins TRBV2 to TRBJ2-3, with D possibly being TRBD2 (5 bases). Trimming pared 4 bases from V and 4 bases from J, leaving 12 bases between. Germline V gene sequence: CDR1 SNHLY, CDR2 FYNNEI. The CDR3 contains 14 residues. The chain's CDR3 is CASSVHRDADTQYF. CDR3 bases: TGTGCCAGCAGTGTTCATCGGGATGCAGATACGCAGTATTTT.

This chain uses TRBV30 with TRBJ2-5, with D perhaps being TRBD1 or TRBD2 (5 bases each). Trimming stripped 2 bases from V and 5 bases from J, with 15 bases between. In germline, CDR1 is GTSNPN, CDR2 SVGIG (reference sequence). CDR3 length: 14 amino acids. The CDR3 DNA follows: TGTGCCTGGAGTTGGAGAGGGGCGTTGGAGACCCAGTACTTC. As protein: CAWSWRGALETQYF.

The rearrangement links TRBV7-8 to TRBJ1-1; D possibly corresponds to TRBD1 (6 bases). Trimming stripped 2 bases from V and 0 bases from J, with 19 bases between. The germline gives CDR1 SGHVS, CDR2 FQNEAQ. The CDR3 sequence is 18 residues long. DNA of the CDR3: TGTGCCAGCAGCTTATTGGGGGGGCGCAAAGGAATGAACACTGAAGCTTTCTTT. Translated: CASSLLGGRKGMNTEAFF.

The CDR3 DNA reads as TGTGCCAGTAGTGGTAGCCTACAAGAGACCCAGTACTTC. Its protein is CASSGSLQETQYF. The chain uses TRBV19 and TRBJ2-5; D is undetermined. The CDR3 contains 13 residues. From germline, CDR1 is LNHDA and CDR2 SQIVND (reference sequence). V shed 5 bases and J shed 2 bases, with 9 bases lying between them.